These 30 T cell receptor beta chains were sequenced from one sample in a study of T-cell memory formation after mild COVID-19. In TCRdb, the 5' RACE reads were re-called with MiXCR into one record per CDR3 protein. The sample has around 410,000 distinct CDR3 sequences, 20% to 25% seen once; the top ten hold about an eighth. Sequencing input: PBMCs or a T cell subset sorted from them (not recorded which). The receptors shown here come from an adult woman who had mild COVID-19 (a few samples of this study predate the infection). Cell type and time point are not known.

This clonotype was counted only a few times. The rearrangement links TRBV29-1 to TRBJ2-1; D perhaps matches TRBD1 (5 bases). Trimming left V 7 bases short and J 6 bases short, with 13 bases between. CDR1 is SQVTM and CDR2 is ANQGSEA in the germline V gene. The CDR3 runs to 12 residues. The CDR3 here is CSGGTTGNEQFF. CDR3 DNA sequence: TGCAGCGGTGGAACCACAGGCAATGAGCAGTTCTTC.

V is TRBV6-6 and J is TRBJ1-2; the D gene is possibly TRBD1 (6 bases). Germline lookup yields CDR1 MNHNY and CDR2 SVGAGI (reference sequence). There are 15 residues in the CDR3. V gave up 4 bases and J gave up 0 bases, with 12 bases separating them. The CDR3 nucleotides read TGTGCCAGCAGTTCGAGAACAGGGACTAACTATGGCTACACCTTC. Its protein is CASSSRTGTNYGYTF.

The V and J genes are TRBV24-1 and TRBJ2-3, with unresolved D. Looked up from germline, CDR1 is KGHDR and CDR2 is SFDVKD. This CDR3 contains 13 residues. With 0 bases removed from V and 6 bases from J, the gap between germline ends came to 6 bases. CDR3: CATSDLLGDTQYF. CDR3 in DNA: TGTGCCACCAGTGATTTGTTGGGGGATACGCAGTATTTT.

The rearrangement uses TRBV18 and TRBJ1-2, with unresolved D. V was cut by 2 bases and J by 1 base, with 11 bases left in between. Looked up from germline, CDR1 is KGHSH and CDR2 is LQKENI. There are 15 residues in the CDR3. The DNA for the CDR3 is TGTGCCAGCTCACCAACGGCGGACGGTAACTATGGCTACACCTTC. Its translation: CASSPTADGNYGYTF.

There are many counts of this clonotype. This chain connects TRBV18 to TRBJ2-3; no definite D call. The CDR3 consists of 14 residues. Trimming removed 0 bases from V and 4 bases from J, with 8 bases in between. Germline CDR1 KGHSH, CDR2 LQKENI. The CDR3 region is CASSPPGMADTQYF. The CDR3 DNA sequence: TGTGCCAGCTCACCACCGGGGATGGCAGATACGCAGTATTTT. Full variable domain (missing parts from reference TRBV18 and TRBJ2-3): NAGVMQNPRHLVRRRGQEARLRCSPMKGHSHVYWYRQLPEEGLKFMVYLQKENIIDESGMPKERFSAEFPKEGPSILRIQQVVRGDSAAYFCASSPPGMADTQYFGPGTRLTVL.

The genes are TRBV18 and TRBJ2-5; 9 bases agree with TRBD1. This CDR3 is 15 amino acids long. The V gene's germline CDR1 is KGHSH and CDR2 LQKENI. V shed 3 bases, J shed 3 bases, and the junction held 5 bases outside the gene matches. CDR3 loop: CASSPGQGREETQYF. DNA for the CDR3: TGTGCCAGCTCACCTGGACAGGGGCGTGAAGAGACCCAGTACTTC.

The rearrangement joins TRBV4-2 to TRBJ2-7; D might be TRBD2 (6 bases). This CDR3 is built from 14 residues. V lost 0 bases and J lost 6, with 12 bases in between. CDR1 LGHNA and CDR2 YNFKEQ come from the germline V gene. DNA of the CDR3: TGTGCCAGCAGCCAAGATATACTAGCACTCGAGCAGTACTTC. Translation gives CASSQDILALEQYF.

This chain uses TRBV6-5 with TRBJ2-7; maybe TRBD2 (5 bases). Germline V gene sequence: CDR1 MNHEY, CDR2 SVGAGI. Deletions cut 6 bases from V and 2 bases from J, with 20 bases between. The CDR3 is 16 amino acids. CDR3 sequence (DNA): TGTGCCAGCAGCCCCTCGAGGGCCCCATCCCCCTACGAGCAGTACTTC. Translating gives CASSPSRAPSPYEQYF.

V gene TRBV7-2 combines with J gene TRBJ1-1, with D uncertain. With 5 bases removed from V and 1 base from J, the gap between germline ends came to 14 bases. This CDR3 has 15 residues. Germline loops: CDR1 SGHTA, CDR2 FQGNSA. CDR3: CASSPRVGSNTEAFF. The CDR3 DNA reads TGTGCCAGCAGCCCCCGCGTGGGGTCGAACACTGAAGCTTTCTTT.

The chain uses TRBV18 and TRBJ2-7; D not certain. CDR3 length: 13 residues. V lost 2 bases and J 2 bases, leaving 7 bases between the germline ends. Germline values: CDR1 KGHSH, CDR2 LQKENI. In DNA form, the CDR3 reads TGTGCCAGCTCACCATCTGTGACCTACGAGCAGTACTTC. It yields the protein CASSPSVTYEQYF.

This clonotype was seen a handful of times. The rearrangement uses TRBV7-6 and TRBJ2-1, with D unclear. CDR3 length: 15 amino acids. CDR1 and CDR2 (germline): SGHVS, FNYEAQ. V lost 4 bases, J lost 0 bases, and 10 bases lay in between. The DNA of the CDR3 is TGTGCCAGCAGCTCAGTCGCGAGCTCCTACAATGAGCAGTTCTTC. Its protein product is CASSSVASSYNEQFF.

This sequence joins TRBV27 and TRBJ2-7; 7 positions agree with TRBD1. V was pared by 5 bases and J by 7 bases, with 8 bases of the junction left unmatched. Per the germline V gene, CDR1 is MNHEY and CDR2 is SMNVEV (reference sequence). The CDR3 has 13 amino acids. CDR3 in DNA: TGTGCCAGCAGTCACAGGGGATTGGGGGAGCAGTACTTC. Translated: CASSHRGLGEQYF.

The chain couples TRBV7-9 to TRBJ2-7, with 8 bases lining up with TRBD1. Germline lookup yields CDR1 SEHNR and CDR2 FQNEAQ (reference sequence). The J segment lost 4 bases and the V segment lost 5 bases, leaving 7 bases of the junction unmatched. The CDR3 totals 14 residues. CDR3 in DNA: TGTGCCAGCAGCATCGGACAGGGCCGGTACGAGCAGTACTTC. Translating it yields CASSIGQGRYEQYF.

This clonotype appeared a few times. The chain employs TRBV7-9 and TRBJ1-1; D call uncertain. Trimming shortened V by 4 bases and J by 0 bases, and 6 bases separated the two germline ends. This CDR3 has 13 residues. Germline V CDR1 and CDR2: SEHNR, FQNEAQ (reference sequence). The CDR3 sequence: CASSYAMNTEAFF. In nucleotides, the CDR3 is TGTGCCAGCAGCTATGCCATGAACACTGAAGCTTTCTTT.

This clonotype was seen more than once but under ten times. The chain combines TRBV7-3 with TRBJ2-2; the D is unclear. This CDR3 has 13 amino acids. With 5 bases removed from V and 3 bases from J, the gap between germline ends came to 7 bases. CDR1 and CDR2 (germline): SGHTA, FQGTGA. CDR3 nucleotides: TGTGCCAGCAGCACGGTGGACACCGGGGAGCTGTTTTTT. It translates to CASSTVDTGELFF.

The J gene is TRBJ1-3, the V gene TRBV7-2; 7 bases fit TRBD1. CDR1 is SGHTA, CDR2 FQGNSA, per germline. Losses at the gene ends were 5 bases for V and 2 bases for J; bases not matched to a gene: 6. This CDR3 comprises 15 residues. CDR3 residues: CASSQDRATGNTIYF. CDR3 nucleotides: TGTGCCAGCAGCCAAGACAGGGCTACTGGAAACACCATATATTTT.

CDR3 in DNA: TGCGCCAGCAGCTTGATAACTAGCTCTGGGGCCAACGTCCTGACTTTC. This sequence encodes CASSLITSSGANVLTF. The chain couples TRBV5-1 to TRBJ2-6; perhaps TRBD2 as D (5 bases). V dropped 1 base and J dropped 0 bases, with 8 bases sitting between them. Germline V CDR1 and CDR2: SGHRS, YFSETQ. The CDR3 is 16 residues long.

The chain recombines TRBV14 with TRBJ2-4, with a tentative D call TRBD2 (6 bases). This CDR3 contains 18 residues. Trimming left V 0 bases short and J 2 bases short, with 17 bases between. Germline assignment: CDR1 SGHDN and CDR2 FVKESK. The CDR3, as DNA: TGTGCCAGCAGCCAAGATTGGGCCCGAGCGGGTTCCAAAAACATTCAGTACTTC. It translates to CASSQDWARAGSKNIQYF.

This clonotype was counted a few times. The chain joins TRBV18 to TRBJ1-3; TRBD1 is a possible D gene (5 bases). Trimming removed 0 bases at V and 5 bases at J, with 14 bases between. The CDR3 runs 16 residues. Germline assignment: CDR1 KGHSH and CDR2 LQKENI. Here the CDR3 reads CASSPPNSGGRNTIYF. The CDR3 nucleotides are TGTGCCAGCTCACCACCGAATTCGGGGGGTAGAAACACCATATATTTT.

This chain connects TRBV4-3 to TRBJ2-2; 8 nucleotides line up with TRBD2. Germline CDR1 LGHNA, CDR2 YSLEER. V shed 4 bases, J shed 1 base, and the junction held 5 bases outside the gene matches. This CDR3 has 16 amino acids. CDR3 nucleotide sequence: TGCGCCAGCAGCCTGGGACTAGTACGGAACACCGGGGAGCTGTTTTTT. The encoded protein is CASSLGLVRNTGELFF.

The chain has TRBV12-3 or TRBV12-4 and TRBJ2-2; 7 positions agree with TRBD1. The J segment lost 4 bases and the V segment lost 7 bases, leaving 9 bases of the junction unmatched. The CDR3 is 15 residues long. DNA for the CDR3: TGTGCCAGCACTGGGACAGCCTATATCACCGGGGAGCTGTTTTTT. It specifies CASTGTAYITGELFF.

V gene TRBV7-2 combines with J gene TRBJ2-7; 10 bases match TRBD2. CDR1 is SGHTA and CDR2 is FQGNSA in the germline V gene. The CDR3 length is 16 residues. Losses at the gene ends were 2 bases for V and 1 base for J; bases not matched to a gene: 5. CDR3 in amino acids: CASSLMVAGGSYEQYF. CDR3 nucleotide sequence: TGTGCCAGCAGCTTAATGGTAGCGGGAGGATCCTACGAGCAGTACTTC.

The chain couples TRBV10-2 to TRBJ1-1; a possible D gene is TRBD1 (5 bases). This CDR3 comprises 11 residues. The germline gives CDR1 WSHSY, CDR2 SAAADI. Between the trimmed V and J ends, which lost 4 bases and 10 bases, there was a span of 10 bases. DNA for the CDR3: TGCGCCAGCAGTGGGGGGTTGGGAGCTTTCTTT. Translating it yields CASSGGLGAFF.

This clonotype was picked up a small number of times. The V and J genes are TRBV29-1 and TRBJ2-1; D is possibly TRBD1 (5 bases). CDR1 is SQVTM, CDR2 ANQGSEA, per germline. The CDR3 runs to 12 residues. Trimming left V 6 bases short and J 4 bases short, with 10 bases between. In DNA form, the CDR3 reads TGCAGCGTCCATACAGGATACAATGAGCAGTTCTTC. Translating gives CSVHTGYNEQFF.

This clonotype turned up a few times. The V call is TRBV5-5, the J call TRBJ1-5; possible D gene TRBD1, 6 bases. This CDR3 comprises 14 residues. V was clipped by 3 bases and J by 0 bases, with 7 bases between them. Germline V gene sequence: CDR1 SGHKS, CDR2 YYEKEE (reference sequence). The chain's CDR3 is CASSWTDSNQPQHF. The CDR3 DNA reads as TGTGCCAGCAGCTGGACAGATAGCAATCAGCCCCAGCATTTT.

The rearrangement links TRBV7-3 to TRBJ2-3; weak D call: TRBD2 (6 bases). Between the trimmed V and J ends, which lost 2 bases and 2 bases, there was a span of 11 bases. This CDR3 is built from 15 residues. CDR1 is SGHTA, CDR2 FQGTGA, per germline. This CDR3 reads CASSLVGGTTDTQYF. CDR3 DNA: TGTGCCAGCAGCTTAGTTGGCGGGACCACAGATACGCAGTATTTT.

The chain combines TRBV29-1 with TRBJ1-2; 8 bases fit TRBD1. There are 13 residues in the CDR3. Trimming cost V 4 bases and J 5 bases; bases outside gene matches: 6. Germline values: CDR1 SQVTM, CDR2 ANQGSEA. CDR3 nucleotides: TGCAGCGTTGGTGACAGGGGTGATTATGGCTACACCTTC. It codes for CSVGDRGDYGYTF.

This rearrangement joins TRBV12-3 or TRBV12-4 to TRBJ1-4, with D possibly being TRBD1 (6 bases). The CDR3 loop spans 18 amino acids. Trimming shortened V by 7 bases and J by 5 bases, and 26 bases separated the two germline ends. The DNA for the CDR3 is TGTGCCAGCACACGAGGGGGAGGGTGGGGAGTGGCAAATGAAAAACTGTTTTTT. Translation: CASTRGGGWGVANEKLFF.

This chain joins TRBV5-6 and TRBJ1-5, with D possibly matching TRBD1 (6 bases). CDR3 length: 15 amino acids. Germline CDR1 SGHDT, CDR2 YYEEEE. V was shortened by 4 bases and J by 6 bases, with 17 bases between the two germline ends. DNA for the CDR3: TGTGCCAGCAGCAGAACAGGGCTAAAGGGTCAGCCCCAGCATTTT. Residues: CASSRTGLKGQPQHF. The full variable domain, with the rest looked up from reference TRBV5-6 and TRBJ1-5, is DAGVTQSPTHLIKTRGQQVTLRCSPKSGHDTVSWYQQALGQGPQFIFQYYEEEERQRGNFPDRFSGHQFPNYSSELNVNALLLGDSALYLCASSRTGLKGQPQHFGDGTRLSIL.

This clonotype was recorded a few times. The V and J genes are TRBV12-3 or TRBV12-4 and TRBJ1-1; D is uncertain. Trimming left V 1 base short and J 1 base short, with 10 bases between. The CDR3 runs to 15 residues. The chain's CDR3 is CASSLEADKNTEAFF. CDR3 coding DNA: TGTGCCAGCAGTTTAGAAGCCGACAAGAACACTGAAGCTTTCTTT.